This T cell receptor (beta chain) was identified in a study of blood T cells in healthy people across ages. Trimming removed 6 bases at V and 0 bases at J, with 17 bases between. This CDR3 contains 16 residues. From germline, CDR1 is MDHEN and CDR2 SYDVKM. Combining a sample-barcoded 5' primer with a J-beta primer mix, a second PCR ran for about 7 to 11 cycles. TCRdb processed the 5' RACE reads anew with MiXCR; each CDR3 protein has one entry. Here the sample spans about 940,000 distinct CDR3 sequences, roughly 43% being singletons. Note on this clonotype: Its antigen is unknown.

Notes on the study in general: Age showed a roughly linear inverse relationship with TCR beta diversity per million T cells. Naive CD4+ cell counts and diversity both ran higher in long-lived than in aged donors.

The chain links TRBV28 to TRBJ1-2; D remains ambiguous. This sequence originates from a man aged 30 to 39 in good health. Material: blood. The CDR3 sequence: CASSRRAGISNYGYTF. CDR3 in DNA: TGTGCCAGCAGCCGAAGGGCCGGAATATCTAACTATGGCTACACCTTC.